One and the same sample provided the 22 T cell receptor beta chains below, sequenced in a study. Using its own MiXCR run on the RT-PCR reads, TCRdb lists one record per CDR3 protein. The table lists almost 700,000 distinct CDR3 sequences, 14% of them singletons. Material: memory CD4+ T cells from blood. The receptors were sampled from a female donor in good health, serving as a healthy control.

The sample holds a few counts of this clonotype. The chain carries TRBV7-2 and TRBJ2-1; 7 nucleotides match TRBD1. Losses at the gene ends were 5 bases for V and 6 bases for J; bases not matched to a gene: 10. This CDR3 region has 15 residues. Germline V gives CDR1 SGHTA, CDR2 FQGNSA. The CDR3 loop reads CASSRDSQRINEQFF. For the CDR3, the DNA is TGTGCCAGCAGCCGGGACAGCCAAAGGATCAATGAGCAGTTCTTC.

This clonotype was detected many times. This rearrangement joins TRBV20-1 to TRBJ2-2; D is uncertain. The CDR3 totals 14 residues. Trimming pared 3 bases from V and 1 base from J, leaving 9 bases between. Germline values: CDR1 DFQATT, CDR2 SNEGSKA (reference sequence). This chain's CDR3 is CSASQAGNTGELFF. CDR3 DNA: TGCAGTGCTAGTCAAGCAGGGAACACCGGGGAGCTGTTTTTT.

At least ten counts were recorded for this clonotype. This sequence joins TRBV29-1 and TRBJ2-4; a possible D gene is TRBD1 (6 bases). CDR1 and CDR2 from the germline V gene are SQVTM and ANQGSEA. This CDR3 is 17 amino acids long. Trimming shortened V by 5 bases and J by 7 bases, and 27 bases separated the two germline ends. CDR3 region: CSVRTATNSPPGNIQYF. As DNA, the CDR3 is TGCAGCGTTAGGACAGCCACTAACAGCCCCCCAGGGAACATTCAGTACTTC. Together with reference TRBV29-1 and TRBJ2-4, the CDR3 gives the full variable domain: SAVISQKPSRDICQRGTSLTIQCQVDSQVTMMFWYRQQPGQSLTLIATANQGSEATYESGFVIDKFPISRPNLTFSTLTVSNMSPEDSSIYLCSVRTATNSPPGNIQYFGAGTRLSVL.

This clonotype was detected only a few times. This chain joins TRBV6-1 and TRBJ1-5; D is unclear. V was shortened by 2 bases and J by 3 bases, with 11 bases between the two germline ends. This CDR3 is 15 amino acids long. Germline V gene data show CDR1 as MNHNS and CDR2 as SASEGT. The CDR3 spells CASSETRALNQPQHF. The CDR3 coding sequence is TGTGCCAGCAGTGAAACCCGGGCCCTCAATCAGCCCCAGCATTTT.

Only a few counts were recorded for this clonotype. The chain carries TRBV10-3 and TRBJ1-1, with 8 bases matching TRBD1. CDR1 is ENHRY, CDR2 SYGVKD, per germline. V gave up 5 bases and J gave up 4 bases; unmatched junction bases: 6. The CDR3 has 14 residues. The CDR3 DNA follows: TGTGCCATCAGTAAGGACAGGGACGGCACTGAAGCTTTCTTT. It specifies CAISKDRDGTEAFF.

In its sample, this clonotype was seen many times. The chain links TRBV11-2 to TRBJ2-7; 10 bases fit TRBD2. The trim removed 5 bases at V and 1 base at J, leaving 11 bases unmatched. This CDR3 is built from 17 residues. The germline CDR1 and CDR2 sequences are SGHAT and FQNNGV. This CDR3 is CASSLSRTSGTSYEQYF. The DNA of the CDR3 is TGTGCCAGCAGCCTCTCGCGGACTAGCGGAACATCCTACGAGCAGTACTTC.

This clonotype was counted between two and nine times. The V call is TRBV28, the J call TRBJ2-3; 13 nucleotides agree with TRBD2. Germline-derived CDR1 and CDR2 are MDHEN and SYDVKM. V trimming: 4 bases; J trimming: 5 bases; junction bases outside the gene matches: 9. The CDR3 is made up of 17 amino acids. This CDR3 reads CASSSGTSGTAGDTQYF. CDR3 nucleotides: TGTGCCAGCAGTTCGGGGACTAGCGGGACCGCAGGAGATACGCAGTATTTT.

J is TRBJ1-1 and V is TRBV6-2 or TRBV6-3; possible D gene TRBD1, 5 bases. The germline V gene has CDR1 MNHEY and CDR2 SVGEGT. The CDR3 is 15 amino acids. V shed 4 bases and J shed 0 bases, with 12 bases lying between them. Written as DNA, the CDR3 is TGTGCCAGCAGTTGGGGGAGACAGCTGAACACTGAAGCTTTCTTT. Its translation: CASSWGRQLNTEAFF.

There are a few counts of this clonotype. V usage is TRBV5-1 and J usage is TRBJ2-5; 9 positions agree with TRBD1. The CDR3 extends over 16 amino acids. J gave up 4 bases and V 4 bases, and 11 bases lay outside the gene matches. The V gene's germline CDR1 is SGHRS and CDR2 YFSETQ. CDR3 protein: CASSGSGTGRGETQYF. DNA for the CDR3: TGCGCCAGCAGCGGCTCCGGGACAGGGAGAGGAGAGACCCAGTACTTC.

The rearrangement joins TRBV28 to TRBJ2-7; D not resolved. This CDR3 has 14 amino acids. V dropped 4 bases and J dropped 1 base, with 11 bases sitting between them. Germline V gives CDR1 MDHEN, CDR2 SYDVKM. In nucleotides, the CDR3 is TGTGCCAGCAGTTCCAATACACCATCCTACGAGCAGTACTTC. It codes for CASSSNTPSYEQYF.

This chain connects TRBV6-5 to TRBJ2-7; 9 bases match TRBD2. V shed 0 bases, J shed 3 bases, and the junction held 6 bases outside the gene matches. The CDR3 contains 16 residues. Looked up from germline, CDR1 is MNHEY and CDR2 is SVGAGI. The CDR3 sequence: CASSYSFSGSFYEQYF. The CDR3 bases are TGTGCCAGCAGTTACTCGTTTAGCGGGAGTTTCTACGAGCAGTACTTC.

This chain links TRBV5-1 with TRBJ1-3; the match to TRBD1 covers 10 bases. The J segment lost 8 bases and the V segment lost 0 bases, leaving 8 bases of the junction unmatched. This CDR3 region has 16 residues. From germline, CDR1 is SGHRS and CDR2 YFSETQ. The CDR3 nucleotides read TGCGCCAGCAGCTTGGGACAGGGGGCTATGGTTGACACCATATATTTT. Encoded protein: CASSLGQGAMVDTIYF.

This clonotype was observed a handful of times. The V and J genes are TRBV7-2 and TRBJ2-5; 9 bases line up with TRBD2. Germline-derived CDR1 and CDR2 are SGHTA and FQGNSA. This CDR3 has 13 residues. J was trimmed by 7 bases and V by 7 bases; bases with no gene match: 7. The CDR3 loop reads CASTPSGEVTQYF. DNA of the CDR3: TGTGCCAGCACCCCTAGCGGGGAGGTGACCCAGTACTTC.

This clonotype came up many times. The V gene is TRBV7-2, the J gene TRBJ2-3; D could derive from TRBD1 or TRBD2 (5 bases each). The CDR3 contains 14 residues. The germline V and J ends were trimmed by 0 bases and 5 bases, with 9 bases remaining between them. Germline assignment: CDR1 SGHTA and CDR2 FQGNSA. CDR3 DNA: TGTGCCAGCAGCTTAGCCGGGACGGAAGATACGCAGTATTTT. As protein: CASSLAGTEDTQYF. Complete variable domain (other parts from reference TRBV7-2 and TRBJ2-3): GAGVSQSPSNKVTEKGKDVELRCDPISGHTALYWYRQSLGQGLEFLIYFQGNSAPDKSGLPSDRFSAERTGGSVSTLTIQRTQQEDSAVYLCASSLAGTEDTQYFGPGTRLTVL.

The gene calls are TRBV6-1 and TRBJ1-5; D perhaps matches TRBD1 (6 bases). Germline V gives CDR1 MNHNS, CDR2 SASEGT. CDR3 length: 12 residues. The germline V and J ends were trimmed by 8 bases and 6 bases, with 11 bases remaining between them. The CDR3 reads CASQTGIQPQHF. In DNA, the CDR3 is TGTGCCAGCCAAACAGGGATTCAGCCCCAGCATTTT.

This clonotype was seen ten or more times. This chain links TRBV6-5 with TRBJ1-3, with 7 nucleotides matching TRBD1. The germline gives CDR1 MNHEY, CDR2 SVGAGI. The CDR3 spans 15 residues. V gave up 4 bases and J gave up 2 bases; unmatched junction bases: 5. This chain's CDR3 is CASSLTGLTGNTIYF. The CDR3 bases are TGTGCCAGCAGTTTGACAGGGTTAACTGGAAACACCATATATTTT.

The CDR3 is CASSYHPVSKDTEAFF. The DNA for the CDR3 is TGTGCCAGCAGTTACCACCCAGTTAGTAAGGACACTGAAGCTTTCTTT. The V call is TRBV6-2 or TRBV6-3, the J call TRBJ1-1; D gene uncertain. CDR1 is MNHEY and CDR2 is SVGEGT in the germline V gene. Trimming stripped 2 bases from V and 3 bases from J, with 16 bases between. This CDR3 contains 16 residues.

This clonotype was counted between two and nine times. The rearrangement uses TRBV5-1 and TRBJ2-1; no reliable D call. Trimming took off 4 bases at V and 7 bases at J, with 12 bases between the two ends. The germline V gene encodes CDR1 SGHRS and CDR2 YFSETQ. The CDR3 is 13 amino acids. The CDR3 loop reads CASSRGVSNEQFF. The CDR3 nucleotides read TGCGCCAGCAGCCGAGGTGTTTCGAATGAGCAGTTCTTC. Variable domain in full (rest from reference TRBV5-1 and TRBJ2-1): KAGVTQTPRYLIKTRGQQVTLSCSPISGHRSVSWYQQTPGQGLQFLFEYFSETQRNKGNFPGRFSGRQFSNSRSEMNVSTLELGDSALYLCASSRGVSNEQFFGPGTRLTVL.

The chain recombines TRBV20-1 with TRBJ1-3; D is unclear. Trimming left V 2 bases short and J 0 bases short, with 14 bases between. CDR1 DFQATT and CDR2 SNEGSKA come from the germline V gene (reference sequence). The CDR3 is 16 residues long. The DNA for the CDR3 is TGCAGTGCTAGACCTCAGGTCCGCTCCTCTGGAAACACCATATATTTT. It codes for CSARPQVRSSGNTIYF.

The rearrangement links TRBV12-3 or TRBV12-4 to TRBJ1-1, with D perhaps TRBD1 (6 bases). This CDR3 has 13 residues. V was clipped by 5 bases and J by 7 bases, with 14 bases between them. Here the CDR3 DNA reads TGTGCCAGCAGTCAAGAAACGGACAGTGAAGCTTTCTTT. It is translated as CASSQETDSEAFF.

This clonotype was counted between two and nine times. The rearrangement joins TRBV12-3 or TRBV12-4 to TRBJ1-1; D uncertain. Trimming took off 4 bases at V and 6 bases at J, with 18 bases between the two ends. The CDR3 totals 15 residues. DNA of the CDR3: TGTGCCAGCAGTTCCCCCCGCATTTGGAATTCTGAAGCTTTCTTT. Its protein is CASSSPRIWNSEAFF.

The chain employs TRBV7-9 and TRBJ2-7, with D uncertain. Trimming cost V 1 base and J 6 bases, with 13 bases left between them. Germline CDR1 and CDR2: SEHNR and FQNEAQ (reference sequence). This CDR3 region has 14 residues. CDR3 loop: CASSLGQFAGEQYF. CDR3 in DNA: TGTGCCAGCAGCTTAGGCCAGTTTGCTGGCGAGCAGTACTTC.